Only one count was recorded for the clone carrying this T cell receptor beta chain. Its antigen is currently unknown. Germline loops: CDR1 SQVTM, CDR2 ANQGSEA. V shed 5 bases and J 8 bases; nucleotides not matched to a gene: 19. The CDR3 sequence is 16 residues long. This sample stems from a study of a mutant IDH1 vaccine in newly diagnosed glioma. Whole-study findings and limits: Changes in the top peripheral T cell clonotypes seemingly had no bearing on pseudoprogression.

Sequenced by immunoSEQ multiplex PCR; TCRdb stores in-frame clones only, minus some. Of 40,000 to 65,000 clones detected, around four fifths appear once; the ten largest clones hold approximately 1.8%. Documented time point: week 5, during vaccination. A 20-mer mutant IDH1 peptide at 300 ug was injected subcutaneously with topical imiquimod. Patients carried new grade 3 or 4 IDH1-mutant astrocytomas lacking nuclear ATRX. The chain employs TRBV29-1 and TRBJ1-2, with 8 positions matching TRBD1. This material consisted of PBMCs, taken from a glioma patient whose treatment included an IDH1 peptide vaccine. The TCR comes from a woman aged 40 to 50 with glioma. The chain's CDR3 is CSVQGARATLKGGYTF. For the CDR3, the DNA is TGCAGCGTTCAGGGGGCGCGGGCGACCCTTAAAGGAGGCTACACCTTC.